This is a list of T cell receptor beta chains from one sample in a study of blood T cell repertoires in COVID-19. The protocol was immunoSEQ multiplex PCR, while the TCRdb copy is restricted to in-frame clones and leaves out a portion. Among more than 150,000 clones listed, 84% were seen once. Source material: peripheral blood. These TCRs come from a young man with active or convalescent COVID-19. Each CDR3 is given with its conserved first and last residue. D genes are given only for firm matches. The size entry is marked missing in some rows and otherwise reads once, few, many or a size class.

d_call: .
v_call: TRBV9
j_call: TRBJ2-7
clone_size: .
cdr3_aa: CASSVALDSVLDEQYF
cdr3_nt: TGTGCCAGCAGCGTCGCCTTAGACTCAGTACTTGACGAGCAGTACTTC

d_call: TRBD1
v_call: TRBV19
j_call: TRBJ1-5
clone_size: once
cdr3_aa: CASSPTGTGNQPQHF
cdr3_nt: TGTGCCAGTAGTCCTACCGGGACAGGCAATCAGCCCCAGCATTTT

d_call: TRBD2
v_call: TRBV5-6
j_call: TRBJ2-1
clone_size: .
cdr3_aa: CASIGLAGGLDEQFF
cdr3_nt: TGTGCCAGCATCGGGCTAGCGGGGGGGTTGGATGAGCAGTTCTTC

d_call: .
v_call: TRBV2
j_call: TRBJ1-2
clone_size: .
cdr3_aa: CASSEGRGPGGDYGYTF
cdr3_nt: TGTGCCAGCAGTGAAGGCAGGGGACCAGGTGGTGACTATGGCTACACCTTC

d_call: .
v_call: TRBV5-1
j_call: TRBJ1-2
clone_size: .
cdr3_aa: CASSLGQNYGYTF
cdr3_nt: TGCGCCAGCAGCTTGGGACAGAACTATGGCTACACCTTC

d_call: TRBD1
v_call: TRBV28
j_call: TRBJ1-6
clone_size: .
cdr3_aa: CASSFRYRGRSPIHF
cdr3_nt: TGTGCCAGCAGTTTCCGCTACAGGGGGCGCTCCCCCATCCACTTT

d_call: .
v_call: TRBV19
j_call: TRBJ2-3
clone_size: .
cdr3_aa: CASKIQGLAADTQYF
cdr3_nt: TGTGCCAGCAAAATCCAGGGCCTCGCGGCAGATACGCAGTATTTT

d_call: .
v_call: TRBV28
j_call: TRBJ1-2
clone_size: once
cdr3_aa: CASSTRHLNYGYTF
cdr3_nt: TGTGCCAGCAGTACCCGACACCTTAACTATGGCTACACCTTC

d_call: TRBD1
v_call: TRBV19
j_call: TRBJ1-3
clone_size: .
cdr3_aa: CASSKTGAGNTIYF
cdr3_nt: TGTGCCAGTAGTAAAACAGGGGCTGGAAACACCATATATTTT

d_call: TRBD1
v_call: TRBV5-1
j_call: TRBJ1-1
clone_size: once
cdr3_aa: CASSLAQGAPGTEAFF
cdr3_nt: TGCGCCAGCAGCTTGGCACAGGGGGCACCGGGCACTGAAGCTTTCTTT

d_call: .
v_call: TRBV3-1/TRBV3-2
j_call: TRBJ1-2
clone_size: .
cdr3_aa: CASSQSPGDYGYTF
cdr3_nt: TGTGCCAGCAGCCAAAGTCCGGGGGACTATGGCTACACCTTC

d_call: .
v_call: TRBV6-5
j_call: TRBJ1-2
clone_size: .
cdr3_aa: CASSYSLVVGIDGYTF
cdr3_nt: TGTGCCAGCAGTTACTCGTTAGTAGTCGGGATAGATGGCTACACCTTC

d_call: TRBD2
v_call: TRBV2
j_call: TRBJ2-3
clone_size: .
cdr3_aa: CASGSGRATDTQYF
cdr3_nt: TGTGCCAGCGGAAGCGGGAGGGCCACAGATACGCAGTATTTT

d_call: .
v_call: TRBV12-3/TRBV12-4
j_call: TRBJ1-2
clone_size: .
cdr3_aa: CASSPGDYGYTF
cdr3_nt: TGTGCCAGCAGTCCAGGGGACTATGGCTACACCTTC

d_call: .
v_call: TRBV25-1
j_call: TRBJ1-1
clone_size: .
cdr3_aa: CASSEKGRRYTEAFF
cdr3_nt: TGTGCCAGCAGTGAAAAGGGGAGGAGGTACACTGAAGCTTTCTTT

d_call: .
v_call: TRBV5-1
j_call: TRBJ2-3
clone_size: .
cdr3_aa: CASSLLAAPGTDTQYF
cdr3_nt: TGCGCCAGCAGCTTGTTAGCGGCCCCCGGCACAGATACGCAGTATTTT

d_call: .
v_call: TRBV4-1
j_call: TRBJ2-5
clone_size: few
cdr3_aa: CASSQGPQQPRETQYF
cdr3_nt: TGCGCCAGCAGCCAAGGTCCACAGCAGCCTCGGGAGACCCAGTACTTC

d_call: .
v_call: TRBV14
j_call: TRBJ1-3
clone_size: .
cdr3_aa: CASSQGQSSNTIYF
cdr3_nt: TGTGCCAGCAGCCAAGGCCAGTCATCAAACACCATATATTTT

d_call: .
v_call: TRBV6-5
j_call: TRBJ2-5
clone_size: .
cdr3_aa: CASNRARGETQYF
cdr3_nt: TGTGCCAGCAATAGGGCTAGAGGGGAGACCCAGTACTTC

d_call: .
v_call: TRBV29-1
j_call: TRBJ2-1
clone_size: .
cdr3_aa: CSVRDSGYNEQFF
cdr3_nt: TGCAGCGTCCGGGACTCAGGCTACAATGAGCAGTTCTTC

d_call: TRBD1
v_call: TRBV4-1
j_call: TRBJ2-6
clone_size: .
cdr3_aa: CASSQEADRAPGANVLTF
cdr3_nt: TGCGCCAGCAGCCAAGAGGCGGACAGGGCCCCTGGGGCCAACGTCCTGACTTTC

d_call: .
v_call: TRBV6-2/TRBV6-3
j_call: TRBJ1-2
clone_size: .
cdr3_aa: CASSLTRTQDGYTF
cdr3_nt: TGTGCCAGCAGCCTTACTCGAACGCAGGATGGCTACACCTTC

d_call: .
v_call: TRBV4-1
j_call: TRBJ1-6
clone_size: once
cdr3_aa: CASSPAAAAINSNSPLHF
cdr3_nt: TGCGCCAGCAGCCCTGCAGCGGCGGCGATAAACTCTAATTCACCCCTCCACTTT

d_call: TRBD1
v_call: TRBV7-9
j_call: TRBJ2-3
clone_size: once
cdr3_aa: CASSSKDRPRTDTQYF
cdr3_nt: TGTGCCAGCAGCTCCAAGGACAGGCCACGCACAGATACGCAGTATTTT

d_call: .
v_call: TRBV19
j_call: TRBJ1-1
clone_size: .
cdr3_aa: CASSIGIVGNTEAFF
cdr3_nt: TGTGCCAGTAGTATAGGGATCGTGGGCAACACTGAAGCTTTCTTT

d_call: .
v_call: TRBV15
j_call: TRBJ1-1
clone_size: .
cdr3_aa: CATSRDYEWEAFF
cdr3_nt: TGTGCCACCAGCAGAGATTATGAGTGGGAAGCTTTCTTT

d_call: TRBD2
v_call: TRBV29-1
j_call: TRBJ2-1
clone_size: .
cdr3_aa: CSAGWAGDNEQFF
cdr3_nt: TGCAGCGCAGGGTGGGCGGGAGATAATGAGCAGTTCTTC

d_call: TRBD1
v_call: TRBV7-6
j_call: TRBJ2-2
clone_size: .
cdr3_aa: CASTENRDRVRTGELFF
cdr3_nt: TGTGCCAGCACTGAAAACAGGGACAGGGTTCGCACCGGGGAGCTGTTTTTT

d_call: .
v_call: TRBV2
j_call: TRBJ1-1
clone_size: once
cdr3_aa: CASSESPGRGTEAFF
cdr3_nt: TGTGCCAGCAGTGAAAGTCCAGGGAGGGGCACTGAAGCTTTCTTT

d_call: .
v_call: TRBV27
j_call: TRBJ1-6
clone_size: once
cdr3_aa: CASSLAQRDSPLHF
cdr3_nt: TGTGCCAGCAGTTTAGCACAGAGGGATTCACCCCTCCACTTT

d_call: TRBD1
v_call: TRBV5-1
j_call: TRBJ2-7
clone_size: .
cdr3_aa: CASSFTGAGVGIDEQYF
cdr3_nt: TGCGCCAGCAGCTTCACAGGGGCTGGGGTGGGGATCGACGAGCAGTACTTC

d_call: TRBD1
v_call: TRBV4-3
j_call: TRBJ1-1
clone_size: .
cdr3_aa: CASSQAGGAGTEAFF
cdr3_nt: TGCGCCAGCAGCCAAGCAGGGGGCGCTGGCACTGAAGCTTTCTTT

d_call: .
v_call: TRBV6-5
j_call: TRBJ1-2
clone_size: .
cdr3_aa: CASSPPGHGYTF
cdr3_nt: TGTGCCAGCAGTCCGCCCGGTCATGGCTACACCTTC

d_call: .
v_call: TRBV19
j_call: TRBJ2-3
clone_size: .
cdr3_aa: CASSARLGGDTQYF
cdr3_nt: TGTGCCAGTAGTGCCAGACTAGGAGGAGATACGCAGTATTTT

d_call: TRBD2
v_call: TRBV24-1
j_call: TRBJ2-3
clone_size: .
cdr3_aa: CATRGGGTDTQYF
cdr3_nt: TGTGCCACCAGGGGAGGGGGCACAGATACGCAGTATTTT

d_call: TRBD2
v_call: TRBV11-2
j_call: TRBJ2-2
clone_size: .
cdr3_aa: CASSLWRTSSSGELFF
cdr3_nt: TGTGCCAGCAGCTTATGGAGGACTAGCTCATCGGGGGAGCTGTTTTTT

d_call: TRBD1
v_call: TRBV27
j_call: TRBJ1-1
clone_size: .
cdr3_aa: CASSFNRQGIAEAFF
cdr3_nt: TGTGCCAGCAGTTTTAACCGACAGGGGATAGCTGAAGCTTTCTTT

d_call: .
v_call: TRBV2
j_call: TRBJ1-1
clone_size: .
cdr3_aa: CASSEQALNTEAFF
cdr3_nt: TGTGCCAGCAGTGAACAGGCTCTGAACACTGAAGCTTTCTTT